These 10 T cell receptor beta chains were sequenced from one sample in a study of response to subunit inactivated influenza vaccine. TCRdb re-analysed the RT-PCR reads in MiXCR, keeping a single row per CDR3 protein. The data show hundreds of thousands of distinct CDR3 sequences, approximately 15% seen once. The sample in question was PBMCs from blood, obtained around 15 days before vaccination. The receptor set was obtained from a man aged 45-65 years who received an inactivated influenza vaccine.

The chain couples TRBV27 to TRBJ2-5, with D perhaps matching TRBD1 (8 bases). Looked up from germline, CDR1 is MNHEY and CDR2 is SMNVEV (reference sequence). The CDR3 extends over 15 amino acids. The germline V and J ends were trimmed by 6 bases and 7 bases, with 21 bases remaining between them. CDR3 sequence reads: CASSPQGGGFGTQYF. In DNA form, the CDR3 reads TGTGCCAGCAGCCCACAGGGGGGGGGGTTTGGGACCCAGTACTTC.

In this sample, this clonotype turned up a few times. The chain couples TRBV11-2 to TRBJ2-5, with no clear D. The CDR3 has 13 residues. With 8 bases removed from V and 1 base from J, the gap between germline ends came to 11 bases. CDR1 SGHAT and CDR2 FQNNGV come from the germline V gene. CDR3 nucleotides: TGTGCCAGCGGGGTGGGAACCCAAGAGACCCAGTACTTC. Residues: CASGVGTQETQYF.

A few counts support this clonotype. The J gene is TRBJ2-7, the V gene TRBV7-9; 7 bases are shared with TRBD1. The ends lost 5 bases at V and 5 bases at J; junction bases unmatched: 12. The CDR3 covers 15 residues. In germline, CDR1 is SEHNR, CDR2 FQNEAQ (reference sequence). CDR3 nucleotide sequence: TGTGCCAGCAGCAACCGAGACAGGGTCGGGAACGAGCAGTACTTC. It is translated as CASSNRDRVGNEQYF.

The genes are TRBV29-1 and TRBJ1-2; 9 positions agree with TRBD1. CDR3 size: 13 residues. Germline CDR1 and CDR2: SQVTM and ANQGSEA. J gave up 4 bases and V 6 bases, and 6 bases lay outside the gene matches. The CDR3 here is CSVGRQGGYGYTF. The CDR3 coding sequence is TGCAGCGTGGGGCGACAGGGGGGCTATGGCTACACCTTC. The full variable domain, rest sourced from reference TRBV29-1 and TRBJ1-2, is SAVISQKPSRDICQRGTSLTIQCQVDSQVTMMFWYRQQPGQSLTLIATANQGSEATYESGFVIDKFPISRPNLTFSTLTVSNMSPEDSSIYLCSVGRQGGYGYTFGSGTRLTVV.

This clonotype has a count of ten or more. A read error may account for a junction end that differs from germline. In nucleotides, the CDR3 is TGTGCTAGCAGCCAGACCGGGACCAAAGAGACCCAGTACTTC. Amino acids: CASSQTGTKETQYF. This sequence joins TRBV7-7 and TRBJ2-5; D assignment may be TRBD1 or TRBD2 (5 bases each). The CDR3 is made up of 14 amino acids. Per the germline V gene, CDR1 is SSHAT and CDR2 is FNYEAQ (reference sequence).

This clonotype was detected a few times. This chain joins TRBV29-1 and TRBJ2-1; TRBD1 might be the D (6 bases). V was cut by 3 bases and J by 6 bases, with 9 bases left in between. CDR3 length: 12 residues. The V gene's germline CDR1 is SQVTM and CDR2 ANQGSEA. The CDR3 here is CSVDTGLNEQFF. CDR3 in DNA: TGCAGCGTTGATACAGGGCTCAATGAGCAGTTCTTC.

This clonotype has more than one count but fewer than ten. The V call is TRBV14, the J call TRBJ2-1, with D uncertain. Germline lookup yields CDR1 SGHDN and CDR2 FVKESK. CDR3 length: 16 amino acids. V was cut by 1 base and J by 1 base, with 11 bases left in between. CDR3 amino acids: CASSQVGFSSYNEQFF. Here the CDR3 DNA reads TGTGCCAGCAGCCAAGTGGGGTTCTCGTCCTACAATGAGCAGTTCTTC.

In this sample, this clonotype turned up a few times. The chain joins TRBV3-1 to TRBJ2-1; 8 bases are shared with TRBD1. Germline assignment: CDR1 LGHDT and CDR2 YNNKEL (reference sequence). The CDR3 consists of 14 residues. The ends lost 1 base at V and 7 bases at J; junction bases unmatched: 3. CDR3 nucleotide sequence: TGTGCCAGCAGCCAAGTTAACAGGGGGAATGAGCAGTTCTTC. Protein: CASSQVNRGNEQFF.

This clonotype was observed a handful of times. The J gene is TRBJ2-1, the V gene TRBV2; no clear D gene. The CDR3 totals 16 residues. Trimming stripped 4 bases from V and 0 bases from J, with 13 bases between. From germline, CDR1 is SNHLY and CDR2 FYNNEI. The CDR3 here is CASSVRRTSSYNEQFF. As DNA, the CDR3 is TGTGCCAGCAGTGTCAGGCGGACGAGCTCCTACAATGAGCAGTTCTTC.

The sample holds a few counts of this clonotype. V and J are TRBV18 and TRBJ2-3; no clear D. V lost 1 base, J lost 6 bases, and 5 bases lay in between. The CDR3 extends over 12 amino acids. Germline values: CDR1 KGHSH, CDR2 LQKENI. The CDR3 region has the DNA TGTGCCAGCTCACCACTTGACGATACGCAGTATTTT. Translating gives CASSPLDDTQYF.